Following are 16 T cell receptor beta chains from one sample sequenced in a study of cytomegalovirus exposure and HLA in healthy donors. 13 Jbeta primers and 60 Vbeta primers were used for the PCR. Clones were read by immunoSEQ multiplex PCR, and TCRdb kept only the in-frame ones, dropping some. The sample holds some 150,000 clones; approximately 80% are singletons and the top ten take 3% to 5%. Sequenced: PBMCs. Every receptor here comes from a male donor in good health and CMV-seronegative.

The rearrangement uses TRBV5-1 and TRBJ2-1; maybe TRBD1 (5 bases). The V gene lost 0 bases and the J gene lost 12 bases, with 19 bases spanning the gap. The CDR3 is 15 amino acids. Looked up from germline, CDR1 is SGHRS and CDR2 is YFSETQ. The CDR3 DNA follows: TGCGCCAGCAGCTTGGAGAGCCGTCCTACAACAGGGCAGTTCTTC. It specifies CASSLESRPTTGQFF.

This chain links TRBV27 with TRBJ2-3, with D perhaps matching TRBD2 (5 bases). Trimming removed 5 bases at V and 5 bases at J, with 11 bases between. The CDR3 has 13 residues. Germline V gene lookup returns CDR1 MNHEY and CDR2 SMNVEV (reference sequence). CDR3 bases: TGTGCCAGCAGTCTAGCTACAGTAGATACGCAGTATTTT. The encoded protein is CASSLATVDTQYF.

The rearrangement uses TRBV30 and TRBJ2-4, with D maybe TRBD1 (6 bases). CDR1 is GTSNPN and CDR2 is SVGIG in the germline V gene (reference sequence). This CDR3 has 16 amino acids. Trimming removed 0 bases at V and 2 bases at J, with 14 bases between. The CDR3 sequence is CAWSVLGTTSKNIQYF. Here the CDR3 DNA reads TGTGCCTGGAGTGTACTTGGGACAACATCCAAAAACATTCAGTACTTC.

V usage is TRBV19 and J usage is TRBJ2-7; 13 bases fit TRBD2. With 5 bases clipped from V and 4 bases from J, the junction kept 5 bases outside the gene matches. There are 15 residues in the CDR3. CDR1 is LNHDA, CDR2 SQIVND, per germline (reference sequence). CDR3 sequence: CASSSAGLAGYEQYF. The CDR3 bases are TGTGCCAGTAGTTCCGCGGGACTAGCGGGATACGAGCAGTACTTC. Looking up the rest from reference TRBV19 and TRBJ2-7 gives the full variable domain: DGGITQSPKYLFRKEGQNVTLSCEQNLNHDAMYWYRQDPGQGLRLIYYSQIVNDFQKGDIAEGYSVSREKKESFPLTVTSAQKNPTAFYLCASSSAGLAGYEQYFGPGTRLTVT.

This sequence joins TRBV18 and TRBJ2-1, with D possibly being TRBD1 (6 bases). The CDR3 consists of 16 residues. Germline V gene sequence: CDR1 KGHSH, CDR2 LQKENI. V was clipped by 0 bases and J by 0 bases, with 9 bases between them. The CDR3 region is CASSPPGHSSYNEQFF. The CDR3 DNA follows: TGTGCCAGCTCACCACCGGGACATAGCTCCTACAATGAGCAGTTCTTC.

This clone was picked up a small number of times. This chain links TRBV19 with TRBJ1-4, with TRBD1 identical over 10 bases. Trimming cost V 5 bases and J 8 bases; bases outside gene matches: 8. Germline V lookup: CDR1 LNHDA, CDR2 SQIVND (reference sequence). There are 15 residues in the CDR3. The CDR3 loop is CASSSSGTGVEKLFF. The DNA of the CDR3 is TGTGCCAGTAGTTCATCCGGGACAGGGGTCGAAAAACTGTTTTTT.

The V gene is TRBV29-1, the J gene TRBJ2-7, with 9 bases aligning to TRBD1. Germline assignment: CDR1 SQVTM and CDR2 ANQGSEA. The CDR3 length is 14 residues. With 5 bases clipped from V and 5 bases from J, the junction kept 10 bases outside the gene matches. The CDR3 DNA follows: TGCAGCGTTCGGACAGGGGCGAAGTACGACGAGCAGTACTTC. Protein sequence: CSVRTGAKYDEQYF.

This clone came up a few times. The V call is TRBV7-3, the J call TRBJ2-5; TRBD1 matches at 9 bases. Germline V gene sequence: CDR1 SGHTA, CDR2 FQGTGA. V shed 0 bases, J shed 4 bases, and the junction held 3 bases outside the gene matches. This CDR3 has 15 amino acids. In DNA form, the CDR3 reads TGTGCCAGCAGCTTAACTGGGACAGGGTTAGAGACCCAGTACTTC. It is translated as CASSLTGTGLETQYF.

The CDR3 coding sequence is TGTGCCAGCAGTTCCGGACAGGGCGAGCAGTACTTC. Protein product: CASSSGQGEQYF. This chain joins TRBV6-6 and TRBJ2-7, with 8 bases fitting TRBD1. The CDR3 extends over 12 amino acids. V was pared by 4 bases and J by 6 bases, with 2 bases of the junction left unmatched. Germline CDR1 and CDR2: MNHNY and SVGAGI (reference sequence).

V is TRBV7-6 and J is TRBJ2-6; D remains unclear. The CDR3 sequence is 16 residues long. CDR1 is SGHVS, CDR2 FNYEAQ, per germline. Trimming took 1 base from V and 0 from J, leaving 7 bases between them. The CDR3 sequence: CASSLVGRSGANVLTF. The DNA for the CDR3 is TGTGCCAGCAGCTTAGTTGGGCGCTCTGGGGCCAACGTCCTGACTTTC.

This clone was observed a few times. The rearrangement links TRBV7-2 to TRBJ2-7; D possibly corresponds to TRBD2 (5 bases). V was cut by 0 bases and J by 2 bases, with 8 bases left in between. In germline, CDR1 is SGHTA, CDR2 FQGNSA. The CDR3 is 14 amino acids. For the CDR3, the DNA is TGTGCCAGCAGCTTAGCCCCGGGGACCTACGAGCAGTACTTC. Translating gives CASSLAPGTYEQYF. Based on the CDR3 plus reference TRBV7-2 and TRBJ2-7, the full variable domain is GAGVSQSPSNKVTEKGKDVELRCDPISGHTALYWYRQSLGQGLEFLIYFQGNSAPDKSGLPSDRFSAERTGGSVSTLTIQRTQQEDSAVYLCASSLAPGTYEQYFGPGTRLTVT.

This rearrangement joins TRBV6-5 to TRBJ2-7; D unclear. Trimming took 6 bases from V and 7 from J, leaving 16 bases between them. Per germline, CDR1 MNHEY and CDR2 SVGAGI. The CDR3 sequence is 13 residues long. The CDR3 coding sequence is TGTGCCAGCAGCCACCACAGCCAAAGAGAGCAGTACTTC. It codes for CASSHHSQREQYF.

CDR3 nucleotides: TGCGCCAGCAGCTTTGGGGAGACTAGCCCCCTCTACGAGCAGTACTTC. This gives the protein CASSFGETSPLYEQYF. The chain couples TRBV5-1 to TRBJ2-7, with 7 bases that match TRBD2. CDR1 is SGHRS and CDR2 is YFSETQ in the germline V gene. Trimming took 2 bases from V and 3 from J; bases not matched to a gene: 11. CDR3 length equals 16 residues.

The chain joins TRBV10-3 to TRBJ2-3; 10 nucleotides match TRBD2. V shed 0 bases and J 0 bases; nucleotides not matched to a gene: 3. CDR1 and CDR2 from the germline V gene are ENHRY and SYGVKD. The CDR3 has 17 amino acids. DNA of the CDR3: TGTGCCATCAGTGAGTCTAGCGGGGGGCAAAGCACAGATACGCAGTATTTT. Encoded protein: CAISESSGGQSTDTQYF.

The rearrangement uses TRBV11-2 and TRBJ1-3; 10 bases agree with TRBD1. Germline trimming cut 2 bases from V and 7 bases from J; bases unmatched to any gene: 2. Germline assignment: CDR1 SGHAT and CDR2 FQNNGV. The CDR3 has 14 residues. The DNA for the CDR3 is TGTGCCAGCAGCTTATTGGGACAGGGGAACACCATATATTTT. Protein sequence: CASSLLGQGNTIYF.

The chain carries TRBV4-2 and TRBJ1-1; 10 bases are shared with TRBD1. Germline CDR1 is LGHNA and CDR2 is YNFKEQ. V gave up 4 bases and J gave up 7 bases; unmatched junction bases: 6. The CDR3 contains 14 residues. The CDR3 spells CASSRDRGQIEAFF. The CDR3 coding sequence is TGTGCCAGCAGCCGTGACAGGGGGCAAATTGAAGCTTTCTTT.